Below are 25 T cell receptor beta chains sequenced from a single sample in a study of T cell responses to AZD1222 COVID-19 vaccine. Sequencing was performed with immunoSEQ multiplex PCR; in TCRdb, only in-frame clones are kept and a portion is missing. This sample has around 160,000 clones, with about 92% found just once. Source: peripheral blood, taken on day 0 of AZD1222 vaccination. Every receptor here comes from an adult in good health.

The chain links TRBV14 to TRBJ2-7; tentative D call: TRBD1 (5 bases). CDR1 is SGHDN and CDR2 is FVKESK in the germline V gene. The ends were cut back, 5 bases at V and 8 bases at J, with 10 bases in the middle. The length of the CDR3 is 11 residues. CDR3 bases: TGTGCCAGCAGCGTGGGGCTGCAGCAGTACTTC. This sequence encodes CASSVGLQQYF.

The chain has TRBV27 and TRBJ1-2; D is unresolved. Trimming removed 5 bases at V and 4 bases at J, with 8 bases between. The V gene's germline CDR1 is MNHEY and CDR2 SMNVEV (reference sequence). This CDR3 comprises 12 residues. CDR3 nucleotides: TGTGCCAGCAGTATGGACGGCTATGGCTACACCTTC. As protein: CASSMDGYGYTF.

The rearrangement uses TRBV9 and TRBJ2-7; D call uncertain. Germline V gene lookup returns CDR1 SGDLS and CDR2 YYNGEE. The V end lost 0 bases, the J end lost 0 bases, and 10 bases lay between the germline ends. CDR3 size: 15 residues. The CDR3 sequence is CASSVGELSSYEQYF. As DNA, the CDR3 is TGTGCCAGCAGCGTAGGTGAATTGAGCTCCTACGAGCAGTACTTC.

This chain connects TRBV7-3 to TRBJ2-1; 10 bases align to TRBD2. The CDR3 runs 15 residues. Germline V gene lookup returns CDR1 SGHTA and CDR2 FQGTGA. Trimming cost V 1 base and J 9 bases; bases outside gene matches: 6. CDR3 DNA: TGTGCCAGCAGCTTAAGTCTAGCGGGAGTATCTGAGCAGTTCTTC. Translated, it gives CASSLSLAGVSEQFF.

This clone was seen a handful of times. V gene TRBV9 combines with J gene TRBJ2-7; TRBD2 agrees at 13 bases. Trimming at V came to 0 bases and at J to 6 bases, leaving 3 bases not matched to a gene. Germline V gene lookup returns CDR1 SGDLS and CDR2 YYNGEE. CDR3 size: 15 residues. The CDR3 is CASSVVGTSGVEQYF. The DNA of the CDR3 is TGTGCCAGCAGCGTAGTTGGGACTAGCGGGGTCGAGCAGTACTTC.

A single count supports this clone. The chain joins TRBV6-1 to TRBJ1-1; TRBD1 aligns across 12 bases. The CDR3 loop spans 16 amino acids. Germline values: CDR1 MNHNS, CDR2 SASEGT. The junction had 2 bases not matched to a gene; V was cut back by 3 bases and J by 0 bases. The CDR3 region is CASSDRDRGLNTEAFF. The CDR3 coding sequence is TGTGCCAGCAGTGACCGGGACAGGGGGCTGAACACTGAAGCTTTCTTT.

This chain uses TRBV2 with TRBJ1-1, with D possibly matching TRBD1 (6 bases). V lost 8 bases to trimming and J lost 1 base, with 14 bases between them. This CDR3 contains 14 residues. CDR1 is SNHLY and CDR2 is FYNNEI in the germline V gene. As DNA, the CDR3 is TGTGCCAGCCGCCTGACAGGAACGAACACTGAAGCTTTCTTT. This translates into CASRLTGTNTEAFF.

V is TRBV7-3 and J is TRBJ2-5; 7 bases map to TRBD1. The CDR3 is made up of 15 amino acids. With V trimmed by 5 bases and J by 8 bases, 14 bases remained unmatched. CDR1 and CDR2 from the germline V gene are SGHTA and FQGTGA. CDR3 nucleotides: TGTGCCAGCAGCCAAGACAGGGCTGGGTACGGAACCCAGTACTTC. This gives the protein CASSQDRAGYGTQYF.

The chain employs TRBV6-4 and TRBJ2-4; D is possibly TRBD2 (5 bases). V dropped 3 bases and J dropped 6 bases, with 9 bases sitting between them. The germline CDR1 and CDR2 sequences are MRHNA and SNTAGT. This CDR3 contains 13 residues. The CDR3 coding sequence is TGTGCCAGCAGTGAGAGGGAAGGAAACATTCAGTACTTC. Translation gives CASSEREGNIQYF.

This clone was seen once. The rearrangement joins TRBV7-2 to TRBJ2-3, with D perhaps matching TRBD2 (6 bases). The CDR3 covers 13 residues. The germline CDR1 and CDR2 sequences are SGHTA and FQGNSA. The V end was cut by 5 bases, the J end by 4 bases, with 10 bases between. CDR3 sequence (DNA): TGTGCCAGCAGCCTAGGGACTGCAGATACGCAGTATTTT. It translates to CASSLGTADTQYF.

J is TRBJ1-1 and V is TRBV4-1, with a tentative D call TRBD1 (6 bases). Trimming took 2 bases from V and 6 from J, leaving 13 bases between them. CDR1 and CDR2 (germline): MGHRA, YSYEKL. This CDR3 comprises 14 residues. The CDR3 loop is CASSQYPGTSEAFF. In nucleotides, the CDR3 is TGCGCCAGCAGCCAATACCCCGGGACATCTGAAGCTTTCTTT.

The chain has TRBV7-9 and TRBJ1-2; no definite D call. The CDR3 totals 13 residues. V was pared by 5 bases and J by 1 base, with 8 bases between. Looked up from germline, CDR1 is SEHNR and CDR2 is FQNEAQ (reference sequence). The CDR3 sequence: CASSHEGNYGYTF. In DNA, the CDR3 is TGTGCCAGCAGCCACGAGGGTAACTATGGCTACACCTTC.

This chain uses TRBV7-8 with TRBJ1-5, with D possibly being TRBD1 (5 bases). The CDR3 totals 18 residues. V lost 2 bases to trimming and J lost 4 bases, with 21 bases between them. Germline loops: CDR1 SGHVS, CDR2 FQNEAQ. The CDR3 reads CASSLKYSGTRHNQPQHF. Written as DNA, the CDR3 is TGTGCCAGCAGCTTAAAGTATAGCGGGACGCGGCATAATCAGCCCCAGCATTTT.

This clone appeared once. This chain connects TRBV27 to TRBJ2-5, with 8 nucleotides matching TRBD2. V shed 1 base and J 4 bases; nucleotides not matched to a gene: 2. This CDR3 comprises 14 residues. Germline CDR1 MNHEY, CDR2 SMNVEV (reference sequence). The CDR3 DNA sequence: TGTGCCAGCAGTTTATTAGCGGGGACAGAGACCCAGTACTTC. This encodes CASSLLAGTETQYF.

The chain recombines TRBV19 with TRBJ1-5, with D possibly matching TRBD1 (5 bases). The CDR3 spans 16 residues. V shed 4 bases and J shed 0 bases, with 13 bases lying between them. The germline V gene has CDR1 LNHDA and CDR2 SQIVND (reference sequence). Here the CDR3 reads CASSTSGISSNQPQHF. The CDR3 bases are TGTGCCAGTAGTACCTCAGGGATAAGTAGCAATCAGCCCCAGCATTTT.

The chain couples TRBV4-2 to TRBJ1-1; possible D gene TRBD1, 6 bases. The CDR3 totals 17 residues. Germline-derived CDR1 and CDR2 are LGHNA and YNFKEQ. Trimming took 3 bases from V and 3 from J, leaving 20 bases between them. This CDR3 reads CASSQSDGGLMDTEAFF. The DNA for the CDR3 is TGTGCCAGCAGCCAGTCAGACGGGGGGCTCATGGACACTGAAGCTTTCTTT.

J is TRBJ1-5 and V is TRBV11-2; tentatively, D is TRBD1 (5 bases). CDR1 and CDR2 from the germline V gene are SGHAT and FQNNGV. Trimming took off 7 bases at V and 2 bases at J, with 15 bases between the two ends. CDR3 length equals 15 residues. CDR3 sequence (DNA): TGTGCCAGCACCGCACCCAAGGGGCGCAATCAGCCCCAGCATTTT. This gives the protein CASTAPKGRNQPQHF.

CDR3 sequence: CASSERDWSSYEQYF. CDR3 in DNA: TGTGCCAGCAGCGAACGAGACTGGAGTTCCTACGAGCAGTACTTC. This chain uses TRBV9 with TRBJ2-7; D not resolved. Germline CDR1 SGDLS, CDR2 YYNGEE. The germline V and J ends were trimmed by 3 bases and 1 base, with 14 bases remaining between them. The CDR3 loop spans 15 amino acids.

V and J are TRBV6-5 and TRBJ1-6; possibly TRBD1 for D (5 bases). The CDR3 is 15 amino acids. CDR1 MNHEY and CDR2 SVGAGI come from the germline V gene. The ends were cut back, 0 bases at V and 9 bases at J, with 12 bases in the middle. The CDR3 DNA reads TGTGCCAGCAGTTACTCCAGGGCCTCCAGTTCACCCCTCCACTTT. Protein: CASSYSRASSSPLHF.

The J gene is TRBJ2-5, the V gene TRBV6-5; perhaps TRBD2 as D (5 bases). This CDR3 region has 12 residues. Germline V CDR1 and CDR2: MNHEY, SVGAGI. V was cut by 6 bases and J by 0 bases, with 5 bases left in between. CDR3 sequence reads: CASRDYQETQYF. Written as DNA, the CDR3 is TGTGCCAGCAGGGACTACCAAGAGACCCAGTACTTC.

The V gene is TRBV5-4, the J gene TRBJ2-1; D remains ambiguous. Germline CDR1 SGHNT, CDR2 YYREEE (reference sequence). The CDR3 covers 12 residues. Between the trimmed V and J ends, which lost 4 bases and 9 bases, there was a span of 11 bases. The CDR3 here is CASSPRVGEQFF. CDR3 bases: TGTGCCAGCAGCCCGCGCGTTGGTGAGCAGTTCTTC.

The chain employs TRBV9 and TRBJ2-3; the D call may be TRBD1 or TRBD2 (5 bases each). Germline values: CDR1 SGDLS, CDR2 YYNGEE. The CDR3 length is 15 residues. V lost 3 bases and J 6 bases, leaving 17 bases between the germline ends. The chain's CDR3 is CASSAAGGNADTQYF. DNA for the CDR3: TGTGCCAGCAGCGCCGCTGGGGGAAACGCGGATACGCAGTATTTT.

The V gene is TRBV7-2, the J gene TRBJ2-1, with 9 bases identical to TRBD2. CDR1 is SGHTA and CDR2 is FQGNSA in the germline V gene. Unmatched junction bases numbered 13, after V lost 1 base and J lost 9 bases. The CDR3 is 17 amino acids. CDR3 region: CASSLVASGKGRGEQFF. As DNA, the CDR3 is TGTGCCAGCAGCTTAGTTGCTAGCGGGAAGGGTAGGGGTGAGCAGTTCTTC.

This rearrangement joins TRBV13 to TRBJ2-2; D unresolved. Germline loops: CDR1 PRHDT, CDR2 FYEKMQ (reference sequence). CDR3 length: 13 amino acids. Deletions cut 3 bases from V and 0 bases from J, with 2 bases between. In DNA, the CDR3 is TGTGCCAGCAGCTTGACGAACACCGGGGAGCTGTTTTTT. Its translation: CASSLTNTGELFF.

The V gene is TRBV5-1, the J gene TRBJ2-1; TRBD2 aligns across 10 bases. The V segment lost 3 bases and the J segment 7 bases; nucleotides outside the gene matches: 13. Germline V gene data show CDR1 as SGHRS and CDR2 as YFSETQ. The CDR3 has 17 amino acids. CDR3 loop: CASSSLSGTSVGNEQFF. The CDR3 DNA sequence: TGCGCCAGCAGCTCGCTTTCCGGGACTAGCGTTGGGAATGAGCAGTTCTTC.